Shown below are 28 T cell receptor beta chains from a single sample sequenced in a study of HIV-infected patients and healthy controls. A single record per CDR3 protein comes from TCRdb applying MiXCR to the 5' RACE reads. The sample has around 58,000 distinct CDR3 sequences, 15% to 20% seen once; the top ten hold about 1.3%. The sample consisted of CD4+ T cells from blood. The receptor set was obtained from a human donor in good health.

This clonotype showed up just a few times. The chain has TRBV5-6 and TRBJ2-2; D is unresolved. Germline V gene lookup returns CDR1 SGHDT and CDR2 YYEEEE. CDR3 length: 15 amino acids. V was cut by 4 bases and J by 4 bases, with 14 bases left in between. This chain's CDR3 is CASSPYSDSTGELFF. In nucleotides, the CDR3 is TGTGCCAGCAGCCCCTACAGTGACTCCACCGGGGAGCTGTTTTTT.

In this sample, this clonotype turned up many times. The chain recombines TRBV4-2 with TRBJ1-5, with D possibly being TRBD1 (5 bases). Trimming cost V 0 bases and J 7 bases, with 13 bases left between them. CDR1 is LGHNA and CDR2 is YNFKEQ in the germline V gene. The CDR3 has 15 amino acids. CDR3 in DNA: TGTGCCAGCAGCCAAGATGGGCAGGGAGACCAGCCCCAGCATTTT. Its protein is CASSQDGQGDQPQHF.

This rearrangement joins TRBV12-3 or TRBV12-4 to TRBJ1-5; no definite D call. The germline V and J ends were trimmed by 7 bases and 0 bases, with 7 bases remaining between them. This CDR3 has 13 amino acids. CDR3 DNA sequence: TGTGCCAGCACTAGAAGTAGCAATCAGCCCCAGCATTTT. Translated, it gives CASTRSSNQPQHF.

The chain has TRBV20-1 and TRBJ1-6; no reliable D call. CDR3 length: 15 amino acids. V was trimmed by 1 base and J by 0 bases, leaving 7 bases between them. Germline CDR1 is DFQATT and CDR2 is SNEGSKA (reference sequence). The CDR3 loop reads CSARVGSSYNSPLHF. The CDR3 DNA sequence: TGCAGTGCTAGAGTCGGAAGCTCCTATAATTCACCCCTCCACTTT.

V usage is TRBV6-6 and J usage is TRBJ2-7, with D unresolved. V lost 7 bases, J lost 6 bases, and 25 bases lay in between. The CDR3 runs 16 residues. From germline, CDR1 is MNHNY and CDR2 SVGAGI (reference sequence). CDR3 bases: TGTGCCAGCACTTCGGGTCCTAAGGGAAAGGGTCTCGAGCAGTACTTC. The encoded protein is CASTSGPKGKGLEQYF.

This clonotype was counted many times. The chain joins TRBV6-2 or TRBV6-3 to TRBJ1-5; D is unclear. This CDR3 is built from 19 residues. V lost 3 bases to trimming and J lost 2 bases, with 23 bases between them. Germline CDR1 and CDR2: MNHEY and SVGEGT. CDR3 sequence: CASSYNPVLDDSGNQPQHF. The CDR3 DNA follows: TGTGCCAGCAGTTATAATCCGGTGTTGGACGATAGTGGCAATCAGCCCCAGCATTTT.

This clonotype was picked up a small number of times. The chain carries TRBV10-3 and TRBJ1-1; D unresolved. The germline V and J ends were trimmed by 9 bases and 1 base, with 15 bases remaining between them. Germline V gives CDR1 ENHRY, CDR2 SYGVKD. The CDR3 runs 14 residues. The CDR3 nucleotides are TGTGCCATAGGGATTTCGGATGGGAACACTGAAGCTTTCTTT. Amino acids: CAIGISDGNTEAFF.

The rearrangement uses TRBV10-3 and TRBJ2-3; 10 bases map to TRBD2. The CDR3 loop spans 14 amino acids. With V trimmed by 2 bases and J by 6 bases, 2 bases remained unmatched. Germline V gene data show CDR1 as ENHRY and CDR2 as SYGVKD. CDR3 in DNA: TGTGCCATCAGTGAGCTAGCGGGGGATGATACGCAGTATTTT. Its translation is CAISELAGDDTQYF.

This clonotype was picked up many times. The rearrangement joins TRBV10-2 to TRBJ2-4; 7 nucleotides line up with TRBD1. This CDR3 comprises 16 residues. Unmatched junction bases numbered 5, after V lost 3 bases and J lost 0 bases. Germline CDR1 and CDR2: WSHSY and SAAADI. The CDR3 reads CASSDRGNRAKNIQYF. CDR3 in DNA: TGCGCCAGCAGTGACAGGGGGAATAGAGCCAAAAACATTCAGTACTTC.

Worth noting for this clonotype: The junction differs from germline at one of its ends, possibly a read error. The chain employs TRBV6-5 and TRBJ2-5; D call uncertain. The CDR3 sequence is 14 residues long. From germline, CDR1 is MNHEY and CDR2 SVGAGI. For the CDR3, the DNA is TGTGCCCGCAGTTACTCTGGACACCAAGAGACCCAGTACTTC. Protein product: CARSYSGHQETQYF.

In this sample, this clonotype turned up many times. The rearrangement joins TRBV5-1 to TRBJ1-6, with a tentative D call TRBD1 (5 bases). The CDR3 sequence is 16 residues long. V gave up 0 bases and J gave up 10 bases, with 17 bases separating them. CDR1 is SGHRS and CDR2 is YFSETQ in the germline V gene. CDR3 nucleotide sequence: TGCGCCAGCAGCTTGGCGGCAGGGAAGGCTGAATCACCCCTCCACTTT. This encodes CASSLAAGKAESPLHF.

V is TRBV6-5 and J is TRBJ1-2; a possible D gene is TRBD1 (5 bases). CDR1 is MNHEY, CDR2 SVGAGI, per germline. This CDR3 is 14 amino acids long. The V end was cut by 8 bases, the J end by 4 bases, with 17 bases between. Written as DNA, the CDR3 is TGTGCCAGCCGTCTCGGGGGGGTTGGCTATGGCTACACCTTC. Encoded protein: CASRLGGVGYGYTF.

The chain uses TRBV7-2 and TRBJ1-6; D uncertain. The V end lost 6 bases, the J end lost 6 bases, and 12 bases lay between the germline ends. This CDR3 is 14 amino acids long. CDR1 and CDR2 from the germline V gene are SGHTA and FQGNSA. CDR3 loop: CASSLGYGNSPLHF. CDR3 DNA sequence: TGTGCCAGCAGTTTGGGGTACGGTAATTCACCCCTCCACTTT.

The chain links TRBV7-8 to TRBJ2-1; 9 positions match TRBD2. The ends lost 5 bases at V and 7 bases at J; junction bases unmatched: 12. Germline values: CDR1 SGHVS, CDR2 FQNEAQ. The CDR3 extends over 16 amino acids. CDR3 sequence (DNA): TGTGCCAGCAGCCTACTACCGGGACTAGCTCTTAATGAGCAGTTCTTC. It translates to CASSLLPGLALNEQFF.

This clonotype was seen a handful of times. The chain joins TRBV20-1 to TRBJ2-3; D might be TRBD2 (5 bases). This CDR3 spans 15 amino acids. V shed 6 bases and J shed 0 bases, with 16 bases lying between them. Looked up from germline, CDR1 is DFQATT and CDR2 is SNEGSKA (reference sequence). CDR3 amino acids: CSAGPGILSTDTQYF. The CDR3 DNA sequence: TGCAGTGCCGGCCCCGGGATCCTAAGCACAGATACGCAGTATTTT.

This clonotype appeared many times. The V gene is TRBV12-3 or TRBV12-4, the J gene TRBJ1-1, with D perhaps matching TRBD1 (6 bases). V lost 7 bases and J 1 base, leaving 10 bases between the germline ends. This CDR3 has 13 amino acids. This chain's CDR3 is CASTKQGNTEAFF. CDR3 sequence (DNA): TGTGCCAGCACCAAACAGGGGAACACTGAAGCTTTCTTT.

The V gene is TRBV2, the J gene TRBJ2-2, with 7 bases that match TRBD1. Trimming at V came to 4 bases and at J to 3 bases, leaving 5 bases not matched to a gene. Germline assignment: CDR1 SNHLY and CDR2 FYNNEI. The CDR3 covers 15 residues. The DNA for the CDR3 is TGTGCCAGCAGTGTACAGGGGTCTGACACCGGGGAGCTGTTTTTT. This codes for CASSVQGSDTGELFF.

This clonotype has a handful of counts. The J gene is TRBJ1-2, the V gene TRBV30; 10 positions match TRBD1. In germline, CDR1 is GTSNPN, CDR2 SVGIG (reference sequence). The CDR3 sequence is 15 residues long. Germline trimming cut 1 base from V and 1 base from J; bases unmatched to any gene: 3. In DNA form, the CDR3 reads TGTGCCTGGAGTGGAGGACAGGGGGTTAACTATGGCTACACCTTC. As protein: CAWSGGQGVNYGYTF.

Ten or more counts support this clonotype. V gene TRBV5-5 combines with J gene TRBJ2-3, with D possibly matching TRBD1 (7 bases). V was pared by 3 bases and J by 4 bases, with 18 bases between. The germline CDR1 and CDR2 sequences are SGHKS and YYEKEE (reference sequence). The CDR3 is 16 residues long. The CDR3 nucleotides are TGTGCCAGCAGCTGGGGGAACAGGGGAGGCGCAGATACGCAGTATTTT. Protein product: CASSWGNRGGADTQYF. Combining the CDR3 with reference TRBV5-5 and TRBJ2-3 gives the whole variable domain DAGVTQSPTHLIKTRGQQVTLRCSPISGHKSVSWYQQVLGQGPQFIFQYYEKEERGRGNFPDRFSARQFPNYSSELNVNALLLGDSALYLCASSWGNRGGADTQYFGPGTRLTVL.

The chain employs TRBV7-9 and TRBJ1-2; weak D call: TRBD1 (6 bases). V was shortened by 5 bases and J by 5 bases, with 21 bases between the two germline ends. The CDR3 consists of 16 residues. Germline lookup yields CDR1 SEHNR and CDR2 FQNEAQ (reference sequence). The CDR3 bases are TGTGCCAGCAGCCCTCCCGCGTACAGGGAAGGATATGGCTACACCTTC. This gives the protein CASSPPAYREGYGYTF.

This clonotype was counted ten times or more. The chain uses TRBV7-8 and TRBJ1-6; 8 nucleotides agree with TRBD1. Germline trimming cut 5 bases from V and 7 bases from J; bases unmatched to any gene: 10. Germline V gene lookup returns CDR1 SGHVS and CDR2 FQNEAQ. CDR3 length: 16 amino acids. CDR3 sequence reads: CASSRKTGARNSPLHF. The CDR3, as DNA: TGTGCCAGCAGCAGAAAGACAGGGGCCCGCAATTCACCCCTCCACTTT.

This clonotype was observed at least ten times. The CDR3 loop is CSARQGTGNQPQHF. CDR3 sequence (DNA): TGCAGTGCTAGACAGGGTACCGGCAATCAGCCCCAGCATTTT. The J gene is TRBJ1-5, the V gene TRBV20-1, with D possibly being TRBD1 (5 bases). Trimming shortened V by 2 bases and J by 2 bases, and 10 bases separated the two germline ends. CDR3 size: 14 residues. Germline assignment: CDR1 DFQATT and CDR2 SNEGSKA (reference sequence).

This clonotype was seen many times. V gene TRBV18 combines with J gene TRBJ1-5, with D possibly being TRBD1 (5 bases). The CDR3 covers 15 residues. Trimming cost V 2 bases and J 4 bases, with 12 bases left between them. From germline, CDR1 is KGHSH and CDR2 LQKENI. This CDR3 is CASSPYRQPNQPQHF. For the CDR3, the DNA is TGTGCCAGCTCACCATATCGACAGCCTAATCAGCCCCAGCATTTT.

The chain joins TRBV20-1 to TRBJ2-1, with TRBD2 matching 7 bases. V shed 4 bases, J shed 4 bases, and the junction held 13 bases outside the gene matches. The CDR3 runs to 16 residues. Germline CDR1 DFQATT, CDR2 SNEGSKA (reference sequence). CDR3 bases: TGCAGTGCTATAGGGAGCAGCGGGGATGTTTACAATGAGCAGTTCTTC. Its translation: CSAIGSSGDVYNEQFF.

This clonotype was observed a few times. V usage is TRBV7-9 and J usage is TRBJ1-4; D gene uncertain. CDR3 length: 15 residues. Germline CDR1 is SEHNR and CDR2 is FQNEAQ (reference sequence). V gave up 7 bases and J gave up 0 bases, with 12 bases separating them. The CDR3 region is CASTRRTATNEKLFF. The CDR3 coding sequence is TGTGCCAGCACCCGAAGGACTGCAACTAATGAAAAACTGTTTTTT. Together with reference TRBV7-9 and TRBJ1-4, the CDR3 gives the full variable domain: DTGVSQNPRHKITKRGQNVTFRCDPISEHNRLYWYRQTLGQGPEFLTYFQNEAQLEKSRLLSDRFSAERPKGSFSTLEIQRTEQGDSAMYLCASTRRTATNEKLFFGSGTQLSVL.

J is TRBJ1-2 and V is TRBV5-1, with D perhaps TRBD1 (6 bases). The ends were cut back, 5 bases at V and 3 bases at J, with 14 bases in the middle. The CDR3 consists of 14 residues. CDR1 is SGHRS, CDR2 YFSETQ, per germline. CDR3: CASSNQGFDYGYTF. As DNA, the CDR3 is TGCGCCAGCAGTAACCAGGGGTTTGACTATGGCTACACCTTC.

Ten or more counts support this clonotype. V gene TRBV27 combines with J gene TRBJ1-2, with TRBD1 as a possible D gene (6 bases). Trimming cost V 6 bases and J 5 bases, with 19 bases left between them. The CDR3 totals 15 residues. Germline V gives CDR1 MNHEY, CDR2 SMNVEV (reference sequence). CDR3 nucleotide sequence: TGTGCCAGCAGGGACGGGGGCAAATCCCGTTATGGCTACACCTTC. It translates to CASRDGGKSRYGYTF.

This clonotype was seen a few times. The CDR3 DNA reads TGTGCCAGCAGTTACTCAGGCCGGGGCTATGGCTACACCTTC. Amino acid sequence: CASSYSGRGYGYTF. The genes are TRBV6-5 and TRBJ1-2; D uncertain. The CDR3 length is 14 residues. The germline V gene encodes CDR1 MNHEY and CDR2 SVGAGI. Trimming removed 0 bases at V and 4 bases at J, with 9 bases between.